This TCR beta chain is drawn from a study of blood T cell repertoires in COVID-19. After removal of 5 bases from V and 1 base from J, the junction contained 7 bases not matched to a gene. CDR3 length: 16 amino acids. Germline CDR1 and CDR2: MNHEY and SMNVEV (reference sequence). Some clones are missing from TCRdb's copy, which holds only in-frame ones; the method was immunoSEQ multiplex PCR. The data hold about 220,000 clones, with roughly 84% observed a single time. Sample: peripheral blood. The receptor was derived from a woman at least 80 years old with acute or convalescent COVID-19. The V and J genes are TRBV27 and TRBJ1-3; TRBD1 matches 8 bases. The CDR3 nucleotides read TGTGCCAGCAGTACGCGACAGGGGAATTCTGGAAACACCATATATTTT. This encodes CASSTRQGNSGNTIYF.